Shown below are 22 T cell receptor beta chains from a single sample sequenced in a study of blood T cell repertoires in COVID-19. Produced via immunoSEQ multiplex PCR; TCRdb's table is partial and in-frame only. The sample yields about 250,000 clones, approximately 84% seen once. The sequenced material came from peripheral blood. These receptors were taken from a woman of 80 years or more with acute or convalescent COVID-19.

The CDR3 loop is CASTPAGSNEKLFF. CDR3 bases: TGTGCCAGCACCCCGGCAGGGTCTAATGAAAAACTGTTTTTT. V is TRBV6-5 and J is TRBJ1-4, with D perhaps TRBD1 (5 bases). Between the trimmed V and J ends, which lost 7 bases and 3 bases, there was a span of 12 bases. CDR1 and CDR2 from the germline V gene are MNHEY and SVGAGI. The CDR3 totals 14 residues.

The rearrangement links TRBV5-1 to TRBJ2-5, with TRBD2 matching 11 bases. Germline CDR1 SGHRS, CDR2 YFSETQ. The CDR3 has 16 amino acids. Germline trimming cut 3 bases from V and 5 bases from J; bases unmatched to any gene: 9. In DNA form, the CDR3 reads TGCGCCAGCAGCTACCAGACTAGCGGGGTCGGGGAGACCCAGTACTTC. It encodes CASSYQTSGVGETQYF.

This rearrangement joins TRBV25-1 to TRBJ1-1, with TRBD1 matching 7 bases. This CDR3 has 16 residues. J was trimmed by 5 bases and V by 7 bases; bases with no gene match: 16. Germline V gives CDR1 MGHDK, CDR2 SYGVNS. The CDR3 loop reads CASTKNGGRGVTEAFF. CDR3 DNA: TGTGCCAGCACTAAAAATGGTGGCAGGGGGGTTACTGAAGCTTTCTTT. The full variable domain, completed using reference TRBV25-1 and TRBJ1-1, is EADIYQTPRYLVIGTGKKITLECSQTMGHDKMYWYQQDPGMELHLIHYSYGVNSTEKGDLSSESTVSRIRTEHFPLTLESARPSHTSQYLCASTKNGGRGVTEAFFGQGTRLTVV.

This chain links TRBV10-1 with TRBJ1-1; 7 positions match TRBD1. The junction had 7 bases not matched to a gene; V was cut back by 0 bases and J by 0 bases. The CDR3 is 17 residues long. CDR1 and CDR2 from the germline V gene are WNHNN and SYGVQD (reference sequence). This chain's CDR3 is CASSESKTGSLNTEAFF. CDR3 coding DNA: TGCGCCAGCAGTGAGTCGAAGACAGGGTCCCTGAACACTGAAGCTTTCTTT.

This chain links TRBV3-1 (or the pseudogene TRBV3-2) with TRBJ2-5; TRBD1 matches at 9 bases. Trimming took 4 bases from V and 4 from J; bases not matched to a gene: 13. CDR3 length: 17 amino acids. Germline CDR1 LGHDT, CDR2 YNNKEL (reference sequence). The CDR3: CASSPYRGRPNSETQYF. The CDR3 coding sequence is TGTGCCAGCAGCCCGTACAGGGGGCGGCCAAATTCAGAGACCCAGTACTTC.

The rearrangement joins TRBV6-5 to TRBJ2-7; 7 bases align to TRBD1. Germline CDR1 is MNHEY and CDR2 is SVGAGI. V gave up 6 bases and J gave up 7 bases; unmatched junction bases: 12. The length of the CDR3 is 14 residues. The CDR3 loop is CASRKRQGLEEQYF. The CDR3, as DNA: TGTGCCAGCAGAAAACGACAGGGATTGGAAGAGCAGTACTTC.

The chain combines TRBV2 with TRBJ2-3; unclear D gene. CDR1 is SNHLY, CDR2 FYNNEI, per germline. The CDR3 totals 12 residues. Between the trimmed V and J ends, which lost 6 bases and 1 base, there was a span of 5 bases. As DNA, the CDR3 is TGTGCCAGCAGCTCAGGCACAGATACGCAGTATTTT. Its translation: CASSSGTDTQYF. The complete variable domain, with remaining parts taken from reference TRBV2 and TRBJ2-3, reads EPEVTQTPSHQVTQMGQEVILRCVPISNHLYFYWYRQILGQKVEFLVSFYNNEISEKSEIFDDQFSVERPDGSNFTLKIRSTKLEDSAMYFCASSSGTDTQYFGPGTRLTVL.

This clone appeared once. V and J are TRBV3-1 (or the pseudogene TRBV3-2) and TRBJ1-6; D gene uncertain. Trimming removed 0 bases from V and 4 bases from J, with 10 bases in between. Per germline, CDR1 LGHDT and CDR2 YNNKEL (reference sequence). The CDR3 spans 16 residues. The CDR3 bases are TGTGCCAGCAGCCAAGACCTCCGGAGGTATAATTCACCCCTCCACTTT. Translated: CASSQDLRRYNSPLHF.

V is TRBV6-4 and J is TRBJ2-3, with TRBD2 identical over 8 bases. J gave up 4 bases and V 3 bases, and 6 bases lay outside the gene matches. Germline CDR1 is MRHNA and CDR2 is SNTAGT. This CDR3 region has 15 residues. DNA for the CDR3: TGTGCCAGCAGTGAAATAGCGGGGATTTCAGATACGCAGTATTTT. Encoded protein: CASSEIAGISDTQYF.

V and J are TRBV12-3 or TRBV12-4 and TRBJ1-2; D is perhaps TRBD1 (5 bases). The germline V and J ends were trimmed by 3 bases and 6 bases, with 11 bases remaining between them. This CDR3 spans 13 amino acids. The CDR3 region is CASSLSRAHGYTF. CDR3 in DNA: TGTGCCAGCAGTTTGTCCAGGGCACATGGCTACACCTTC.

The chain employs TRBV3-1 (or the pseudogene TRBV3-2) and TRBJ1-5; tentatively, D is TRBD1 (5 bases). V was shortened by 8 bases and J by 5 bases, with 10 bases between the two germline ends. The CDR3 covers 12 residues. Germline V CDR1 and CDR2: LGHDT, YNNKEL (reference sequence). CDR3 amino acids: CASSGGDQPQHF. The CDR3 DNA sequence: TGTGCCAGCTCTGGGGGGGATCAGCCCCAGCATTTT.

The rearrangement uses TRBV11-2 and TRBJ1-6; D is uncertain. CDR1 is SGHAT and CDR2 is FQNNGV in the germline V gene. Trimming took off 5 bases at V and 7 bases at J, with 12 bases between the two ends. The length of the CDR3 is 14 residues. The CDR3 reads CASSPTDGNSPLHF. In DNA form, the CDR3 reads TGTGCCAGCAGCCCAACTGACGGGAATTCACCCCTCCACTTT.

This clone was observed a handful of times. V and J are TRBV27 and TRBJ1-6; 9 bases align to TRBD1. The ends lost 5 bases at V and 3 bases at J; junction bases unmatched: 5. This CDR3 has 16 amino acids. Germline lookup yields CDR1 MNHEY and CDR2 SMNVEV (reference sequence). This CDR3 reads CASSTTGGGYNSPLHF. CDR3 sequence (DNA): TGTGCCAGCAGTACTACAGGGGGCGGCTATAATTCACCCCTCCACTTT.

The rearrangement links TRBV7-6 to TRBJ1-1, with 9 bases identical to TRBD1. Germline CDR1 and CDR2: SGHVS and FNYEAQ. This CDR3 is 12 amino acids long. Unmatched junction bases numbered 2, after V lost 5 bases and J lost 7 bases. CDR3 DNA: TGTGCCAGCAGCCGGGACAGGGTTGAAGCTTTCTTT. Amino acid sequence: CASSRDRVEAFF.

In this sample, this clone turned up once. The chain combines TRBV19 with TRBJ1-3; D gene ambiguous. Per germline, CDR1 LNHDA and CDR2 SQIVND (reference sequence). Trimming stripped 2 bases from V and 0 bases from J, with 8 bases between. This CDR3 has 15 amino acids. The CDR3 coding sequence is TGTGCCAGTAGTATATTTGGCATCTCTGGAAACACCATATATTTT. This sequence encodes CASSIFGISGNTIYF.

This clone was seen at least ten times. This chain's CDR3 is CASSLTARSLDTQYF. In DNA, the CDR3 is TGTGCCAGCAGCTTAACCGCTAGATCCTTAGATACGCAGTATTTT. The genes are TRBV7-3 and TRBJ2-3; D uncertain. V lost 0 bases to trimming and J lost 5 bases, with 12 bases between them. The CDR3 covers 15 residues. From germline, CDR1 is SGHTA and CDR2 FQGTGA. Combining the CDR3 with reference TRBV7-3 and TRBJ2-3 gives the whole variable domain GAGVSQTPSNKVTEKGKYVELRCDPISGHTALYWYRQSLGQGPEFLIYFQGTGAADDSGLPNDRFFAVRPEGSVSTLKIQRTERGDSAVYLCASSLTARSLDTQYFGPGTRLTVL.

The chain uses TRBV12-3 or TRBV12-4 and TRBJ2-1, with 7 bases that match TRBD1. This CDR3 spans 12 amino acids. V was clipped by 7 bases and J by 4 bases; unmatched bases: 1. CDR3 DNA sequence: TGTGCCAGCACCAGGGGGTACAATGAGCAGTTCTTC. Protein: CASTRGYNEQFF.

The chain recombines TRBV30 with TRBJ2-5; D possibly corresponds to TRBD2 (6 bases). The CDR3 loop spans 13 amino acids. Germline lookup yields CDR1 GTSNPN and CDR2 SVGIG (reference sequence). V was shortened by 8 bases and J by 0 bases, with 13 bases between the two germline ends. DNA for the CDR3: TGTGCCGGGGGGTGGCTGTACCAAGAGACCCAGTACTTC. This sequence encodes CAGGWLYQETQYF.

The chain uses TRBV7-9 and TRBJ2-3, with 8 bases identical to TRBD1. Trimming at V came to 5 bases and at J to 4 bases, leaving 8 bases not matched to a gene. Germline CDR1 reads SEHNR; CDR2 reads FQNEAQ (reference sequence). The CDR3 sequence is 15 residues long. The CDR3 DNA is TGTGCCAGCAGCCCCAGGGGGCCGGGGGCAGATACGCAGTATTTT. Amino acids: CASSPRGPGADTQYF. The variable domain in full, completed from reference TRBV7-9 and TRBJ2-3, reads DTGVSQNPRHKITKRGQNVTFRCDPISEHNRLYWYRQTLGQGPEFLTYFQNEAQLEKSRLLSDRFSAERPKGSFSTLEIQRTEQGDSAMYLCASSPRGPGADTQYFGPGTRLTVL.

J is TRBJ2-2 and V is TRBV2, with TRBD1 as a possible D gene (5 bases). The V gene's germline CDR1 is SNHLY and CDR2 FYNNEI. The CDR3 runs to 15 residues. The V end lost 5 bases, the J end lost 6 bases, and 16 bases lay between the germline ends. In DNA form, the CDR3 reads TGTGCCAGCAGTTGGTCCCAGGGCGGAGCCGGGGAGCTGTTTTTT. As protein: CASSWSQGGAGELFF.

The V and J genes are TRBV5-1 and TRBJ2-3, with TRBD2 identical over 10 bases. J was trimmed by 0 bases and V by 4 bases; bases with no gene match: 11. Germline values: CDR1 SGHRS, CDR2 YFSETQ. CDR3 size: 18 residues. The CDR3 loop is CASSPRPLAGESTDTQYF. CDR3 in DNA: TGCGCCAGCAGCCCCCGTCCCCTAGCGGGGGAGAGCACAGATACGCAGTATTTT.

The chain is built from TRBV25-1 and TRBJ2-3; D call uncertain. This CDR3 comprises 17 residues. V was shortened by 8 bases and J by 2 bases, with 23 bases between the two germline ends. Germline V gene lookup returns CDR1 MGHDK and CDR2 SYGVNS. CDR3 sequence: CASSGGITPFTTDTQYF. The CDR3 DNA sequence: TGTGCCAGCTCCGGTGGTATTACCCCTTTCACCACAGATACGCAGTATTTT.